Given below is one TCR beta chain in context. Its antigen has not been determined. No qualities accompany the bases; no much larger clone lies one base away. Separate from the roughly 660-subject first cohort, the validation cohort of 90 to 150 subjects was the group to which the donors belonged. At the junction V is shortened by 3 bases and J by 5 bases; bases outside the gene matches: 2. Sequences SGDLS (CDR1) and YYNGEE (CDR2) are obtained from the germline V gene. Counted from cysteine to phenylalanine, this CDR3 has 14 amino acids. Just CDR3 DNA is preserved here, 42 bases in frame from base 1. This entry belongs to a study of cytomegalovirus exposure and HLA in healthy donors (dated by TCRdb to the late 2010s). In terms of the full investigation: According to a later analysis, the 120 or so validation repertoires were produced on the same platform as the roughly 600 repertoires of the first cohort. The study aimed to test whether signatures of past pathogen exposure could be identified by cataloging public T cell receptors. Along with the roughly 670-subject first cohort, a separate validation cohort of over a hundred different subjects was used. The study combined high-throughput TCR immunosequencing, statistical association of individual TCRs with disease status, and machine learning to predict cytomegalovirus infection status.

The library came from the immunoSEQ multiplex PCR assay. On the study's bioinformatics: A statistical classification framework was developed to diagnose cytomegalovirus status using the catalog of TCR beta chain sequences. Sourced from immuneACCESS, this table was stored by TCRdb with only in-frame sequences that have V and J called. A share of the clones is absent; for the studies checked, an unresolved V gene accounts for under half, and the remainder has no known explanation. D and trimming were read from the DNA, whereas the V and J calls and clone size are those reported in that table. The sample records about 140,000 clones, approximately 91% of which are singletons. 0.69% of the sample lies in the top ten. The investigation overall reported the following: In both the original and validation cohorts, the classifier was reported to diagnose cytomegalovirus status with high specificity and sensitivity. A later analysis found that TCRs clustered in the first cohort also tended to co-occur in the roughly 110 validation repertoires, with about 94% of cluster scores above 0. In the study, some 160 TCR beta chains were listed as associated with cytomegalovirus. It was suggested by the authors that the approach could potentially be generalized to other disease states and immunological phenotypes. All 120 or so repertoires were used to score co-occurrence in the validation cohort in a later analysis, because that analysis had no HLA typing for the cohort. Three of the identified cytomegalovirus-associated TCR beta chains were confirmed in vitro to be specific for cytomegalovirus antigens. Across donors, most TCR sequences were observed very rarely, whereas some public TCRs were present in many individuals.

The rearrangement combines TRBV9 with TRBJ1-6, with 7 central nucleotides matching TRBD1. The specimen sequenced was PBMCs. This receptor was obtained from a man younger than 30 in good health and CMV-seronegative. The nucleotides are TGTGCCAGCAGCGAGGGGACAGATAATTCACCCCTCCACTTT. Its product reads: CASSEGTDNSPLHF. Full variable domain (CDR3 extended with the reference TRBV9 and TRBJ1-6 proteins): DSGVTQTPKHLITATGQRVTLRCSPRSGDLSVYWYQQSLDQGLQFLIQYYNGEERAKGNILERFSAQQFPDLHSELNLSSLELGDSALYFCASSEGTDNSPLHFGNGTRLTVT.